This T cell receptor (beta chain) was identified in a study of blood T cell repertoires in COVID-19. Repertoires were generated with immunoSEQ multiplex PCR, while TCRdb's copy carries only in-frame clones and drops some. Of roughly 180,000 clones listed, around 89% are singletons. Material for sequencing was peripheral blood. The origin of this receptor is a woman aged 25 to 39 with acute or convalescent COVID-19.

CDR3 residues: CASSLGASGGQETQYF. The CDR3, as DNA: TGCGCCAGCAGCTTGGGGGCTAGCGGGGGCCAAGAGACCCAGTACTTC. The chain combines TRBV5-1 with TRBJ2-5; 10 nucleotides align to TRBD2. V dropped 0 bases and J dropped 1; count of bases not matched to a gene: 3. Germline CDR1 SGHRS, CDR2 YFSETQ. The CDR3 covers 16 residues. Filled out from reference TRBV5-1 and TRBJ2-5, the complete variable domain reads KAGVTQTPRYLIKTRGQQVTLSCSPISGHRSVSWYQQTPGQGLQFLFEYFSETQRNKGNFPGRFSGRQFSNSRSEMNVSTLELGDSALYLCASSLGASGGQETQYFGPGTRLLVL.